This T cell receptor (beta chain) was identified during a study of blood T cell repertoires in COVID-19 (dated by TCRdb to 2020 to 2021). Broadly, across the study: Samples from collaborators originated in the United States, Italy and Spain and spanned both the acute and convalescent phases of COVID-19. The material from the prospective study consisted of cDNA or gDNA derived from T cells, B-cell-depleted T cells, or PBMCs. Deeply sampled blood TCRbeta repertoires from subjects exposed to, actively infected with, or recovered from COVID-19 were included in the dataset. A freely available public database, intended as a resource for researchers studying the immune response to SARS-CoV-2, is where the repertoires were released. Samples were obtained from the ongoing ImmuneRACE study (first 160 participants) and from roughly 1,300 subjects provided by 6 global collaborators. A de-identified subject ID, COVID-19 status, age in years and sex were almost always included in the sample metadata. Where HLA class I and class II types were available, the types were taken from metadata supplied by the sample provider, not from assay-based typing. What the authors observed across the whole study: How much clinical and demographic metadata was included differed by source and by participant, and the metadata was provided uncurated.

The immunoSEQ Assay, a bias-controlled multiplex PCR, was used to amplify TCRbeta CDR3 regions from genomic DNA. The paper's processing steps were these. Nucleated cell counts per sample were estimated from amplification of reference gene primers within the assay. Sequence reads were collapsed and filtered to measure the absolute abundance of every unique TCRbeta CDR3 rearrangement. For each sample, productive Simpson clonality was calculated as the square root of Simpson's diversity index over productive rearrangements. TCRdb took over this immuneACCESS table, retaining in-frame rearrangements with V and J assigned. Such tables are incomplete; in checked studies, under half of the missing clones stem from an unresolved V gene, and the remainder is unexplained. Clone size and the V and J calls come from that table; the DNA yielded D and trimming. The sample contains around 33,000 clones, around 84% of them found a single time. The ten most abundant clones make up approximately 40% of the sample.

CDR1 and CDR2 (SGHKS, YYEKEE) derive from the germline V gene (reference sequence). Measured from the cysteine to the phenylalanine, the CDR3 is 14 residues long. The CDR3 DNA has 42 bases and is translated from base 1. The germline V and J ends show losses of 2 bases and 5 bases respectively, and no gene match explains 3 bases of the junction. With regard to this clone: Its antigen is not yet known. The record has no base qualities; no much larger clone is one base away.

Each collaborating institution followed its own protocols to collect whole blood in K2EDTA tubes. Collaborator samples were shipped for TCRbeta analysis as frozen whole blood, isolated PBMCs, or DNA extracted from either sample type. Material: peripheral blood. This TCR derives from an elderly man with acute or convalescent COVID-19. In this chain, TRBV5-5 is recombined with TRBJ2-5, and 10 bases in between align with TRBD2. The encoded CDR3 is CASSFLAGVETQYF. The DNA is as follows: TGTGCCAGCAGCTTTCTAGCGGGGGTTGAGACCCAGTACTTC.